This T cell receptor (beta chain) was recorded in a study of shared clonotypes between healthy human individuals (TCRdb year 2020). Broadly, across the study: The cohort comprised a couple of women and three men aged 18 to 49 years. For each donor, CD4 naive and CD4 memory were each run on three plates, CD8 naive on two plates, and CD8 memory on one plate. To estimate repertoire size and how much clonotype sharing occurs between individuals, the study deeply sequenced the blood TCR repertoires of roughly 5 healthy adults. To increase sequencing depth and limit assay-specific biases, TCR repertoire library preparation and sequencing were carried out by different laboratories using diverse techniques. Leukapheresis yielded between about 0.9 and 9.5 billion PBMCs per donor. Results the study describes overall, beyond this receptor: Compared with non-shared clonotypes, the clonotypes found in all four sorted-subset donors had higher generation probabilities. Sampling was limited to blood, and TCR repertoires in tissue likely differ from TCR repertoires in blood. Sharing across several donors was observed for roughly 5% of naive CD4, over 3% of naive CD8, over 2% of memory CD4, and roughly 0.4% of memory CD8 clonotypes. Larger estimated clonotype richness was generally found for naive subsets than for memory subsets. The genetic and exposure-history diversity represented was limited by the small number of donors. Pairwise subsampling indicated that sequencing depth was expected to affect the degree of clonotype sharing among donors. Even with the large sequencing depth, rarefaction of the sorted-subset datasets indicated that sequencing was incomplete.

The donors were healthy, HIV-negative adults with no recently reported acute infections or vaccinations. Only Caucasian adults living in Nashville, Tennessee, USA were represented among the donors. CD4+ T cells were enriched by magnetic negative selection; naive cells were then positively selected on CD45RA, and the negative fraction formed the memory subset. Blood was collected by leukapheresis, and PBMCs were isolated by Ficoll-Histopaque density gradient centrifugation and then cryopreserved in liquid nitrogen vapor phase. Analytical flow cytometry was used to check the purity and quantity of every magnetically sorted T cell population. From each sorted fraction, genomic DNA was isolated and quantified by UV absorbance on a Nanodrop 2000c. To note about this clone: Its target antigen remains unknown. Base quality data are lacking; no much larger clone is found one base away.

Using the deep immunoSEQ assay, multiplex PCR amplified TCR CDR3 regions from genomic DNA. Extracted genomic DNA from each cell subset was distributed evenly across all wells of several immunoSEQ 96-well plates, and each plate was treated as a replicate. Each replicate PCR for sorted subsets received 200 ng genomic DNA, equal to tens of thousands of T cell genomes. Purified libraries were measured with a Qubit 3.0 fluorometer, size-checked on a Bioanalyzer 2100, and measured again with the KAPA Library Quantification kit. Every immunoSEQ 96-well plate was sequenced on a separate single-read 150-cycle Illumina NextSeq 550 flow cell. As for the authors' bioinformatics: Because the immunoSEQ output held only junctional sequences and lacked quality scores, the filtering could not match the filtering applied to full-length reads. Sequences were annotated with PyIR, a Python wrapper for IgBLAST v1.9, and V/J genes and CDR3 were assigned using IMGT germline references. Reads were removed for weak V/J assignments (E-value above 1e-6), missing CDR3, stop codons, out-of-frame junctions, or ambiguous translated residues. A V3J clonotype was defined by an identical inferred V gene, J gene, and CDR3 amino acid sequence. Percentage overlap between repertoires was calculated by dividing the number of shared unique clonotypes by the size of the smaller repertoire. Three approaches were used to assess repertoire richness: RTK rarefaction, the Chao1 estimator, and Recon v2.1 estimates of unobserved clonotypes. For all TCRbeta clonotypes obtained by the gDNA method from several donors, generation probabilities were computed with OLGA. This immuneACCESS table, as held by TCRdb, lists in-frame sequences with V and J called but not all clones. Of the missing ones, under half trace to an unresolved V gene in checked studies; the others have no known cause. The D gene and trimming were derived from the DNA, and the V and J assignments and clone size from that table. The sample yields millions of clones; roughly 95% were counted once. 0.13% of the sample comes from the top ten.

CDR1 is given as LGHNA and CDR2 as YSLEER, both from the germline V gene. V trim: 0 bases; J trim: 6 bases; unmatched bases: 14. The CDR3, cysteine through phenylalanine, is 18 amino acids long. The DNA shown is the 54-base CDR3, in frame from base 1. The clonotype originates from a man younger than 30 in good health. The V and J segments used are TRBV4-3 and TRBJ2-1; TRBD2 fits 7 bases in the junction. Sequenced material: naive CD4+ T cells sorted from blood. Reading the label with the study, this specimen's cell subset or site is: CD45RA+ positively selected. The nucleotide sequence is given as TGCGCCAGCAGCCAAGAACCCCCCCGCGGGGGAGATATCAATGAGCAGTTCTTC. Translated, it gives CASSQEPPRGGDINEQFF.